The 21 T cell receptor beta chains listed next were all sequenced from one sample in a study of T cells in Graves' hyperthyroidism and ophthalmopathy. RNA transcripts were the template for amplifying TCR beta CDR3 regions. Initially, a first-round RT-PCR of the TCR CDR3 employed the HTBI primer set. Using its own MiXCR run on the multiplex PCR reads, TCRdb lists one record per CDR3 protein. This table holds approximately 490,000 distinct CDR3 sequences, 22% found once. Sequences were obtained from blood. Receptors originate from a woman between 65 and 79 years old with Graves' ophthalmopathy.

In this sample, this clonotype turned up many times. This chain uses TRBV20-1 with TRBJ1-1; D is unresolved. The CDR3 consists of 14 residues. CDR1 DFQATT and CDR2 SNEGSKA come from the germline V gene (reference sequence). V lost 3 bases and J 1 base, leaving 12 bases between the germline ends. The DNA for the CDR3 is TGCAGTGCTAGCTATCAGGAATGGAACACTGAAGCTTTCTTT. As protein: CSASYQEWNTEAFF.

J is TRBJ2-1 and V is TRBV20-1; D not certain. V lost 5 bases to trimming and J lost 7 bases, with 9 bases between them. CDR3 length equals 11 residues. Per the germline V gene, CDR1 is DFQATT and CDR2 is SNEGSKA (reference sequence). CDR3 nucleotides: TGCAGTGCTGAACGGGTAAATGAGCAGTTCTTC. This sequence encodes CSAERVNEQFF.

This clonotype was detected only a few times. The chain couples TRBV30 to TRBJ2-7, with TRBD2 as a possible D gene (5 bases). This CDR3 region has 13 residues. The germline V gene encodes CDR1 GTSNPN and CDR2 SVGIG (reference sequence). The germline V and J ends were trimmed by 2 bases and 2 bases, with 10 bases remaining between them. CDR3 sequence: CAWSLATTYEQYF. The CDR3 nucleotides are TGTGCCTGGAGTCTGGCGACTACCTACGAGCAGTACTTC.

This clonotype was seen many times. V and J are TRBV24-1 and TRBJ1-2, with 10 bases lining up with TRBD1. Losses at the gene ends were 7 bases for V and 8 bases for J; bases not matched to a gene: 12. The CDR3 runs to 15 residues. Germline-derived CDR1 and CDR2 are KGHDR and SFDVKD. The CDR3 bases are TGTGCCACCAGAGCCTCGGACAGGGGGGCGGAGGGCTACACCTTC. It codes for CATRASDRGAEGYTF.

V gene TRBV5-1 combines with J gene TRBJ1-1, with a tentative D call TRBD1 (5 bases). This CDR3 is 16 amino acids long. Deletions cut 0 bases from V and 5 bases from J, with 17 bases between. From germline, CDR1 is SGHRS and CDR2 YFSETQ. CDR3 amino acids: CASSLAEIAGRTEAFF. CDR3 DNA sequence: TGCGCCAGCAGCTTGGCCGAGATAGCAGGGCGAACTGAAGCTTTCTTT.

This clonotype has ten or more counts. This chain links TRBV27 with TRBJ2-5; 8 bases fit TRBD2. After removal of 2 bases from V and 5 bases from J, the junction contained 10 bases not matched to a gene. The CDR3 extends over 16 amino acids. Germline lookup yields CDR1 MNHEY and CDR2 SMNVEV (reference sequence). The CDR3 loop is CASSLRSGSGRETQYF. In DNA form, the CDR3 reads TGTGCCAGCAGTTTAAGGAGCGGGAGTGGAAGGGAGACCCAGTACTTC.

In this sample, this clonotype turned up a few times. The V and J genes are TRBV19 and TRBJ2-7; tentatively, D is TRBD1 or TRBD2 (6 bases each). This CDR3 spans 15 amino acids. Trimming removed 3 bases from V and 1 base from J, with 13 bases in between. Per the germline V gene, CDR1 is LNHDA and CDR2 is SQIVND (reference sequence). The CDR3 DNA is TGTGCCAGTAGTATTTCTACAGGGAGGTCCTACGAGCAGTACTTC. Translation: CASSISTGRSYEQYF.

This chain links TRBV6-1 with TRBJ2-3, with 9 bases lining up with TRBD2. This CDR3 has 16 amino acids. Germline values: CDR1 MNHNS, CDR2 SASEGT. Trimming at V came to 4 bases and at J to 11 bases, leaving 16 bases not matched to a gene. Written as DNA, the CDR3 is TGTGCCAGCAGTGCTCGAGGAACCGTAGCGGGAGTGAGGCAGTATTTT. Residues: CASSARGTVAGVRQYF.

This clonotype appeared once. CDR3 coding DNA: TGTGCCAGTAGTACCCGGGACAGGGGCATGGGTGAGCAGTTCTTC. Translation: CASSTRDRGMGEQFF. This chain connects TRBV19 to TRBJ2-1, with 10 nucleotides matching TRBD1. Germline V CDR1 and CDR2: LNHDA, SQIVND (reference sequence). CDR3 length equals 15 residues. V trimming: 4 bases; J trimming: 9 bases; junction bases outside the gene matches: 9.

About this clonotype itself: This likely comes from a read error, as the CDR3 has no conserved phenylalanine or tryptophan at its end. The chain recombines TRBV19 with TRBJ1-1, with D tentatively TRBD1 (5 bases). CDR1 is LNHDA and CDR2 is SQIVND in the germline V gene (reference sequence). Deletions cut 5 bases from V and 3 bases from J, with 13 bases between. The CDR3 covers 14 residues. The CDR3 reads CASSVQGVDTEAFS. The CDR3 bases are TGTGCCAGTAGTGTTCAGGGAGTCGACACTGAAGCTTTCTCT.

This clonotype has a count of ten or more. J is TRBJ2-1 and V is TRBV12-3 or TRBV12-4, with 8 bases fitting TRBD2. Trimming at V came to 4 bases and at J to 1 base, leaving 6 bases not matched to a gene. There are 16 residues in the CDR3. The CDR3 DNA follows: TGTGCCAGCAGTTCCCGGGGGGGCATATCCTACAATGAGCAGTTCTTC. Residues: CASSSRGGISYNEQFF.

The rearrangement uses TRBV25-1 and TRBJ2-2; 8 bases align to TRBD2. V lost 1 base to trimming and J lost 4 bases; unmatched junction nucleotides: 11. CDR3 length: 18 amino acids. Germline CDR1 reads MGHDK; CDR2 reads SYGVNS. CDR3 residues: CASSESLGSGRSTGELFF. In DNA form, the CDR3 reads TGTGCCAGCAGTGAATCTCTAGGGAGCGGGAGAAGCACCGGGGAGCTGTTTTTT.

The genes are TRBV5-1 and TRBJ2-3, with D hard to call. Germline V lookup: CDR1 SGHRS, CDR2 YFSETQ. Trimming shortened V by 4 bases and J by 4 bases, and 13 bases separated the two germline ends. CDR3 length: 14 amino acids. CDR3: CASSIIPPADTQYF. The CDR3 DNA reads as TGCGCCAGCAGCATAATCCCTCCTGCAGATACGCAGTATTTT.

This clonotype has at least ten counts. The chain recombines TRBV18 with TRBJ2-7; D gene unclear. The germline CDR1 and CDR2 sequences are KGHSH and LQKENI. This CDR3 has 12 residues. V dropped 2 bases and J dropped 2 bases, with 4 bases sitting between them. This chain's CDR3 is CASSPMAYEQYF. CDR3 sequence (DNA): TGTGCCAGCTCACCAATGGCCTACGAGCAGTACTTC.

CDR3 coding DNA: TGTGCCAGCAGCTGGGGGGGGGGGGGCGGGAGCACTGAAGCTTTCTTT. This translates into CASSWGGGGGSTEAFF. The chain combines TRBV11-2 with TRBJ1-1; D may be TRBD1 (6 bases). The ends were cut back, 4 bases at V and 4 bases at J, with 19 bases in the middle. The CDR3 runs to 16 residues. Germline CDR1 and CDR2: SGHAT and FQNNGV.

This clonotype turned up a few times. J is TRBJ2-7 and V is TRBV28; D is uncertain. The ends were cut back, 8 bases at V and 1 base at J, with 12 bases in the middle. This CDR3 is built from 13 residues. Germline V gene data show CDR1 as MDHEN and CDR2 as SYDVKM. The DNA for the CDR3 is TGTGCCAGCGTCAGGCAGGCTTCCTACGAGCAGTACTTC. It codes for CASVRQASYEQYF.

This clonotype turned up a few times. This chain uses TRBV7-9 with TRBJ2-2, with 8 bases identical to TRBD2. V lost 6 bases to trimming and J lost 6 bases; unmatched junction nucleotides: 15. Germline V lookup: CDR1 SEHNR, CDR2 FQNEAQ (reference sequence). The CDR3 has 17 amino acids. The CDR3 DNA sequence: TGTGCCAGCAGACCCCGCCTAAGAGCGGGAGAGGCCGGGGAGCTGTTTTTT. Its protein is CASRPRLRAGEAGELFF.

This chain links TRBV28 with TRBJ1-5, with no clear D. Germline CDR1 reads MDHEN; CDR2 reads SYDVKM. This CDR3 has 13 amino acids. The V end lost 10 bases, the J end lost 5 bases, and 15 bases lay between the germline ends. The CDR3 protein is CAISPGSYQPQHF. The CDR3 nucleotides are TGTGCCATCTCCCCGGGGTCTTATCAGCCCCAGCATTTT.

This chain uses TRBV6-1 with TRBJ2-7; D is perhaps TRBD2 (6 bases). With 2 bases removed from V and 6 bases from J, the gap between germline ends came to 14 bases. Germline V CDR1 and CDR2: MNHNS, SASEGT. This CDR3 comprises 14 residues. Here the CDR3 reads CASSELSRRGEQYF. CDR3 DNA: TGTGCCAGCAGTGAATTGAGCAGGAGGGGCGAGCAGTACTTC.

This clonotype has ten or more counts. The chain has TRBV28 and TRBJ2-7; D is perhaps TRBD1 or TRBD2 (5 bases each). The germline V gene encodes CDR1 MDHEN and CDR2 SYDVKM. Between the trimmed V and J ends, which lost 6 bases and 2 bases, there was a span of 11 bases. The CDR3 has 13 residues. The DNA for the CDR3 is TGTGCCAGCAGGCCCGGGACCCCCTACGAGCAGTACTTC. Translation gives CASRPGTPYEQYF.

The genes are TRBV19 and TRBJ2-1; 7 positions match TRBD2. The V gene end was trimmed by 6 bases and the J gene end by 5 bases; junction bases not matched to a gene: 10. The length of the CDR3 is 15 residues. CDR1 is LNHDA, CDR2 SQIVND, per germline (reference sequence). DNA of the CDR3: TGTGCCAGTAGATCTCAGGGAGGGCTCAACAATGAGCAGTTCTTC. This sequence encodes CASRSQGGLNNEQFF.